Sequencing of this T cell receptor (beta chain) was carried out in a study of beta chain features in type 1 diabetes. Study-wide results and limits: Type 1 diabetes patients had moderately but significantly shorter TCRB CDR3s in all four CD4+ subsets.

Points on this clone: Its antigen is currently unknown. At one end, the junction sequence differs from germline, possibly due to a read error.

Every donor provided one heparinised blood draw, which averaged approximately 120 mL. The CDR3 is 14 residues long. The germline gives CDR1 SSHAT, CDR2 FNYEAQ (reference sequence). Reverse transcribing all isolated RNA meant expressed TCRB transcripts were sequenced. Naive, central memory and regulatory T cell samples averaged around 3.3 million reads. Method: immunoSEQ multiplex PCR; TCRdb's copy keeps in-frame clones and lacks some. This sample yields more than 550,000 clones, of which more than 13% are seen a single time; just under 0.04% belongs to the top ten. The specimen was naive CD4+ T cells from blood. The receptor's source is a man younger than 30 with type 1 diabetes. This rearrangement joins TRBV7-7 to TRBJ2-1; D is ambiguous. CDR3 bases: TGTGCTAGCAGCTTTGACGTTGGGTCAGATGAGCAGTTCTTC. Translated, it gives CASSFDVGSDEQFF.